These 5 T cell receptor beta chains were sequenced from one sample in a study of T-cell reconstitution after alpha-beta-depleted transplantation in children. Preparation of the TCRbeta library involved a method that used unique molecular identifiers. TCRdb itself ran the PCR reads through MiXCR, one entry per CDR3 protein. The profile covers about 500,000 distinct CDR3 sequences, with around a third appearing a single time and around 2.4% taken by the ten largest. The sample consisted of PBMCs from the stem cell graft donor, taken from the stem cell graft. These receptors all come from a human donor who donated a stem cell graft to a child with aplastic anemia.

This clonotype was observed a few times. The chain recombines TRBV6-5 with TRBJ2-6; D perhaps matches TRBD1 (6 bases). Germline assignment: CDR1 MNHEY and CDR2 SVGAGI. V was clipped by 0 bases and J by 0 bases, with 15 bases between them. This CDR3 comprises 19 residues. In DNA, the CDR3 is TGTGCCAGCAGTTACTCTGGTGGACAGATCCTCTCTGGGGCCAACGTCCTGACTTTC. Residues: CASSYSGGQILSGANVLTF.

The V gene is TRBV5-1, the J gene TRBJ2-1, with D possibly matching TRBD1 (6 bases). This CDR3 region has 15 residues. Germline V gene sequence: CDR1 SGHRS, CDR2 YFSETQ. V was pared by 3 bases and J by 7 bases, with 17 bases between. Written as DNA, the CDR3 is TGCGCCAGCAGCTCCGCCAATCAGGGGCCAAATGAGCAGTTCTTC. It encodes CASSSANQGPNEQFF.

The J gene is TRBJ2-5, the V gene TRBV11-2; D call uncertain. The CDR3 sequence is 14 residues long. The germline V and J ends were trimmed by 5 bases and 5 bases, with 15 bases remaining between them. Per the germline V gene, CDR1 is SGHAT and CDR2 is FQNNGV. Here the CDR3 DNA reads TGTGCCAGCAGCCCCCTAGGCGGTCTGGAGACCCAGTACTTC. Translating it yields CASSPLGGLETQYF. Using reference TRBV11-2 and TRBJ2-5 for the parts outside the CDR3, the full variable domain is EAGVAQSPRYKIIEKRQSVAFWCNPISGHATLYWYQQILGQGPKLLIQFQNNGVVDDSQLPKDRFSAERLKGVDSTLKIQPAKLEDSAVYLCASSPLGGLETQYFGPGTRLLVL.

This clonotype was seen a few times. V gene TRBV12-3 or TRBV12-4 combines with J gene TRBJ1-2; possible D gene TRBD1, 5 bases. This CDR3 is built from 15 residues. Trimming took off 3 bases at V and 3 bases at J, with 14 bases between the two ends. For the CDR3, the DNA is TGTGCCAGCAGTTTTAACCGGGGGGATTACTATGGCTACACCTTC. Encoded protein: CASSFNRGDYYGYTF.

The chain links TRBV4-3 to TRBJ1-2; perhaps TRBD1 as D (6 bases). V dropped 0 bases and J dropped 3 bases, with 8 bases sitting between them. CDR3 size: 14 residues. Germline V gives CDR1 LGHNA, CDR2 YSLEER. For the CDR3, the DNA is TGCGCCAGCAGCCAAGAACCAGGGGACTATGGCTACACCTTC. Translated: CASSQEPGDYGYTF.